A selection of T cell receptor beta chains follows, all from one sample in a study of OX40 agonist ivuxolimab in advanced cancers. Sequencing used immunoSEQ multiplex PCR; TCRdb keeps in-frame clones, though not all of them. Of around 72,000 clones listed, 86% are singletons. The sequencing used CD4+ or CD8+ T cells sorted from blood, collected in a trial of the OX40 agonist ivuxolimab. Receptors originate from an adult with an advanced solid tumor such as melanoma, head and neck, liver or kidney cancer. CDR3s include the opening cysteine and the closing phenylalanine or tryptophan. Only part of the rows carry a size: once, few, many, or a class if the clone is expanded.

V gene,clone size,CDR3 protein
TRBV10-3,-,CAISDSSRGAGTEAFF
TRBV5-1,-,CASSYQIGGGTEAFF
TRBV2,-,CASKQGLTDTQYF
TRBV27,-,CASSLFQQKPNYNEQFF
TRBV7-9,once,CASSSLAGMSGEQYF
TRBV7-2,-,CASSRGGQGPGELFF
TRBV6-6,-,CASISNSGNTIYF
TRBV5-4,-,CASSLAGLGEKLFF
TRBV4-1,-,CASSQEPRETEAFF
TRBV7-2,-,CASSLDRDRSYEQYF
TRBV28,-,CASSMGQGRQPQHF
TRBV19,-,CASSTDRGWEKTQYF
TRBV11-3,few,CASSLDPGSGNTIYF
TRBV6-1,few,CASSPTAGDSPLHF
TRBV9,-,CASSPRAATNEKLFF
TRBV19,-,CASSMDRDLNEQFF
TRBV5-4,-,CASSTGTGDGELFF
TRBV7-7,-,CASSVDGPGNTIYF